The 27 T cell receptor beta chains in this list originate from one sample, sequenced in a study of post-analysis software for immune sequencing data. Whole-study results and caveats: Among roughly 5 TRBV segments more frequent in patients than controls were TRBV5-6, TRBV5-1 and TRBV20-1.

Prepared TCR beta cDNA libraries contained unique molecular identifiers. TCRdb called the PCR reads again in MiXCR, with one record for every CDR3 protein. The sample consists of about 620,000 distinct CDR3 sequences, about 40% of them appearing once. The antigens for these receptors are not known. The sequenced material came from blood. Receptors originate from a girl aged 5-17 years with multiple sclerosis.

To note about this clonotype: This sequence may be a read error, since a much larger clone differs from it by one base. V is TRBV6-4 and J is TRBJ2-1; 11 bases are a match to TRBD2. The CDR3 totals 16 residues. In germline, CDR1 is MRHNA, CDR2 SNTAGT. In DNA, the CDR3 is TGTGCCAGCAGTGGACTAGCGGGGAGCTCCTACAATGGGCAGTTCTTC. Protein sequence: CASSGLAGSSYNGQFF.

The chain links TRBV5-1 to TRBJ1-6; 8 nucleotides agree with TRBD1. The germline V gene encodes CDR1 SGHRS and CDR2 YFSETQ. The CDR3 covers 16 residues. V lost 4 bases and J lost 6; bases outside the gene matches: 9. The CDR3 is CASSRTGQISNSPLHF. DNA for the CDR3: TGCGCCAGCAGCCGGACAGGGCAGATCTCTAATTCACCCCTCCACTTT.

CDR3 in DNA: TGTGCCAGCAGTTTAGGCAGGGGAAAAAGGGATCAGCCCCAGCATTTT. It is translated as CASSLGRGKRDQPQHF. The chain links TRBV12-3 or TRBV12-4 to TRBJ1-5, with D possibly being TRBD1 (6 bases). Trimming shortened V by 1 base and J by 5 bases, and 15 bases separated the two germline ends. This CDR3 comprises 16 residues.

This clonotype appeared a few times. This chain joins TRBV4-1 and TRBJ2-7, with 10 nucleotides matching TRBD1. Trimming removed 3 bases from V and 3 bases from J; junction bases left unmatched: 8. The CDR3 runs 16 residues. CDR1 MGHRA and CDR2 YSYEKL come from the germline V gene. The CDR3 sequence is CASSHLDRGVGYEQYF. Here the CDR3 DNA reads TGCGCCAGCAGCCATCTGGACAGGGGGGTAGGCTACGAGCAGTACTTC.

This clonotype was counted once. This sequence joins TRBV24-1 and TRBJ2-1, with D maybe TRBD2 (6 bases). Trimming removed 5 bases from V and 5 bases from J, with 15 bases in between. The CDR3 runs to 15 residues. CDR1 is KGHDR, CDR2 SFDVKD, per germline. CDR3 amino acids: CATSVPPSENNEQFF. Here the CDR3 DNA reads TGTGCCACCAGTGTCCCACCTAGCGAAAACAATGAGCAGTTCTTC.

This CDR3 reads CASRKAVYHNEQFF. DNA for the CDR3: TGCGCCAGCAGGAAGGCTGTGTATCACAATGAGCAGTTCTTC. The chain employs TRBV4-1 and TRBJ2-1; D gene ambiguous. The CDR3 sequence is 14 residues long. V was pared by 6 bases and J by 5 bases, with 14 bases between. Germline CDR1 MGHRA, CDR2 YSYEKL.

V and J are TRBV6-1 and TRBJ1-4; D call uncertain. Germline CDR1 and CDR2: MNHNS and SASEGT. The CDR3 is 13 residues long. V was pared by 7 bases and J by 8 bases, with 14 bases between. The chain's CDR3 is CASTRWEKEKLFF. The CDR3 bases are TGTGCCAGCACAAGGTGGGAAAAAGAAAAACTGTTTTTT.

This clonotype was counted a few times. CDR3 sequence (DNA): TGTGCCATCAGTGTCGCGGGAGTTGAAGAGACCCAGTACTTC. Translated, it gives CAISVAGVEETQYF. The genes are TRBV10-3 and TRBJ2-5, with TRBD2 identical over 7 bases. V lost 4 bases to trimming and J lost 3 bases; unmatched junction nucleotides: 5. From germline, CDR1 is ENHRY and CDR2 SYGVKD. CDR3 length: 14 residues.

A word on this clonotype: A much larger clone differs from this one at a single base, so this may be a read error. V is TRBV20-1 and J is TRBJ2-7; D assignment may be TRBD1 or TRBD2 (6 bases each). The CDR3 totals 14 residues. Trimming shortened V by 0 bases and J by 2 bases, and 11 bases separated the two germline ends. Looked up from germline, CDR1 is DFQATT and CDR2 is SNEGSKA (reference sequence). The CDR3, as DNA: TGCAGTGCTAGAGATGTGGGGGGCGCCTACGAGCAGTACTTC. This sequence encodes CSARDVGGAYEQYF.

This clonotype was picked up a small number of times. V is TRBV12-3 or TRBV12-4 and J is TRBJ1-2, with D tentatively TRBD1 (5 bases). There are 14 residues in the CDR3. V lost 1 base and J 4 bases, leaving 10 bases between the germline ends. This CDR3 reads CASSLGAGSYGYTF. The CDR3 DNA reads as TGTGCCAGCAGTTTAGGGGCAGGGTCCTATGGCTACACCTTC.

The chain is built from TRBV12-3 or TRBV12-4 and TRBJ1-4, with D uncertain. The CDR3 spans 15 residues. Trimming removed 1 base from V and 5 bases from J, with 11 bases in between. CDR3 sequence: CASSLGPDGNEKLFF. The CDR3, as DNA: TGTGCCAGCAGTTTAGGGCCCGACGGCAATGAAAAACTGTTTTTT.

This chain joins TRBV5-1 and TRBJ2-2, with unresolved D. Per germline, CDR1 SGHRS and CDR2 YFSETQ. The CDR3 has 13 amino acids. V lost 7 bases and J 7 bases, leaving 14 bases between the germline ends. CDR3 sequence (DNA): TGCGCCAGCCTTAACAGCATTAGCGGGGAGCTGTTTTTT. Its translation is CASLNSISGELFF.

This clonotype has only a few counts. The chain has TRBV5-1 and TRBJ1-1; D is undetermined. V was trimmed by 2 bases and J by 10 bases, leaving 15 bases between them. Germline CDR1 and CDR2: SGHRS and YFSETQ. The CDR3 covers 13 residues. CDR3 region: CASSLPGVIGAFF. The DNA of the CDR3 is TGCGCCAGCAGCTTACCGGGAGTAATAGGAGCTTTCTTT.

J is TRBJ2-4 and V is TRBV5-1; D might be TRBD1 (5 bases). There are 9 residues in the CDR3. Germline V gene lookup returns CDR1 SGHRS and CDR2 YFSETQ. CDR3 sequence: CAGAYEKYF. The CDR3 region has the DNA TGCGCTGGGGCCTACGAGAAGTACTTC.

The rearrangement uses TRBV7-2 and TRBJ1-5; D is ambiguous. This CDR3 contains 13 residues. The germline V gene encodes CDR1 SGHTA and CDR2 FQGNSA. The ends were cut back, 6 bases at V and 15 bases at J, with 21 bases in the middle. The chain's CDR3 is CASSRTRGDPWHF. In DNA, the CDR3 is TGTGCCAGCAGTCGGACCCGGGGAGACCCTTGGCATTTT.

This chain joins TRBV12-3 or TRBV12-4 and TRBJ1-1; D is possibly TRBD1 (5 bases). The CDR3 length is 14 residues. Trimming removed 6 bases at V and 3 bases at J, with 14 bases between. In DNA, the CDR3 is TGTGCCAGCAGCATTGGGGCAGGTTACACTGAAGCTTTCTTT. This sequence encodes CASSIGAGYTEAFF.

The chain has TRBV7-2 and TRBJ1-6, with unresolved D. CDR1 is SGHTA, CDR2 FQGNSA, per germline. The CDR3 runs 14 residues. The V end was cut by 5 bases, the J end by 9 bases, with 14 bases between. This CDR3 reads CASSRYPGGSPLHF. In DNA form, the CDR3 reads TGTGCCAGCAGCCGTTATCCGGGAGGTTCACCCCTCCACTTT.

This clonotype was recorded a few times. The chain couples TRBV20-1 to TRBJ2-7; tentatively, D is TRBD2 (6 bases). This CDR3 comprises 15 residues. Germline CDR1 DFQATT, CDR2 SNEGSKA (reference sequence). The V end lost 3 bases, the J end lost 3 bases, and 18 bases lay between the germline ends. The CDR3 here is CSARAAGGPVYEQYF. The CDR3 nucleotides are TGCAGTGCTAGGGCAGCCGGAGGGCCCGTCTACGAGCAGTACTTC.

The CDR3 nucleotides are TGTGCCAGCAGCTTAGCGGCGGACAGATATGGCTACACCTTC. Its protein is CASSLAADRYGYTF. The chain has TRBV7-2 and TRBJ1-2; tentative D call: TRBD1 (6 bases). The CDR3 runs to 14 residues. With 0 bases removed from V and 5 bases from J, the gap between germline ends came to 10 bases. CDR1 SGHTA and CDR2 FQGNSA come from the germline V gene.

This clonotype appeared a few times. CDR3 in DNA: TGTGCCAGCAGTCCCTCCGGACTAGCGGGACCTATCTACAATGAGCAGTTCTTC. Residues: CASSPSGLAGPIYNEQFF. This chain connects TRBV6-1 to TRBJ2-1; 12 nucleotides agree with TRBD2. The V gene's germline CDR1 is MNHNS and CDR2 SASEGT. This CDR3 comprises 18 residues. With V trimmed by 5 bases and J by 3 bases, 11 bases remained unmatched.

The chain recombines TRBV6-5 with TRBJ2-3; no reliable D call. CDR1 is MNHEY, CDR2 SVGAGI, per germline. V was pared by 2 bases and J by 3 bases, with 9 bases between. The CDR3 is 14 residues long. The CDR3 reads CASSYAAQTDTQYF. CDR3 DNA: TGTGCCAGCAGTTACGCGGCACAGACAGATACGCAGTATTTT.

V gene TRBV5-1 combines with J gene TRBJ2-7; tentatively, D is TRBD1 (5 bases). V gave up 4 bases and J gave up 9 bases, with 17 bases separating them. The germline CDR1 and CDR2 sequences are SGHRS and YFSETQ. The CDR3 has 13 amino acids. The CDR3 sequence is CASSAATDDLQYF. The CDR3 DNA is TGCGCCAGCAGCGCTGCGACAGACGACTTGCAGTACTTC.

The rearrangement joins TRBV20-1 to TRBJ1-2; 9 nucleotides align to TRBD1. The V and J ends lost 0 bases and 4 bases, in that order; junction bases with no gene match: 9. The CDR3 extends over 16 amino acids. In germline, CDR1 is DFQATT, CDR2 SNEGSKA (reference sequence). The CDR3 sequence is CSARDRGTGFGYGYTF. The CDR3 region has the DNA TGCAGTGCTAGAGATAGGGGGACAGGGTTTGGCTATGGCTACACCTTC.

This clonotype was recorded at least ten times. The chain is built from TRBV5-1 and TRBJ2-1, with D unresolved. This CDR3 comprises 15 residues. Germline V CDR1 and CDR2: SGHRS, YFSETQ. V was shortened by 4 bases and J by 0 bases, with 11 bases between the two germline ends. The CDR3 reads CASSPTTSSYNEQFF. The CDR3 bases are TGCGCCAGCAGCCCCACTACCAGCTCCTACAATGAGCAGTTCTTC.

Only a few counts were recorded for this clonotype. The CDR3 protein is CASSFVGQGYEQYF. As DNA, the CDR3 is TGTGCCAGCAGCTTCGTGGGACAGGGGTACGAGCAGTACTTC. V gene TRBV5-6 combines with J gene TRBJ2-7, with 10 bases matching TRBD1. The CDR3 consists of 14 residues. Losses at the gene ends were 2 bases for V and 4 bases for J; bases not matched to a gene: 3. Germline CDR1 SGHDT, CDR2 YYEEEE.

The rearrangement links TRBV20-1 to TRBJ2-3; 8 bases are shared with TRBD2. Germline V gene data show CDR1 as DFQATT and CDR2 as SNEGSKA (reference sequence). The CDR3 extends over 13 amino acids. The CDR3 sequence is CSPGGAGTDTQYF. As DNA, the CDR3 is TGCAGCCCGGGGGGGGCGGGGACAGATACGCAGTATTTT.

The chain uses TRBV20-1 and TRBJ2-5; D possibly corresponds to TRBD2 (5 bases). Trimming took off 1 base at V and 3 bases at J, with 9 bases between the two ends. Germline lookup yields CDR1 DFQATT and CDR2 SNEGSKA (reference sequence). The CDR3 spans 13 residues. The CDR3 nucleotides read TGCAGTGCTAGAGTCCCTAGCAAAGAGACCCAGTACTTC. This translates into CSARVPSKETQYF.